Following are 10 T cell receptor beta chains from one sample sequenced in a study. Treg sorting used a CD4+CD25+CD127-/low gate. One entry per CDR3 protein, called by TCRdb with MiXCR from the 5' RACE reads. Of some 32,000 distinct CDR3 sequences listed, 20% to 30% are singletons. What was sequenced was tumor-infiltrating Tregs sorted from the breast tumor. Source of these receptors: a female donor with breast cancer.

Details on this clonotype: This clone may be a read error of a much larger clone one base away. The chain recombines TRBV6-5 with TRBJ2-3; D not certain. The CDR3 length is 13 residues. The V gene lost 2 bases and the J gene lost 1 base, with 4 bases spanning the gap. From germline, CDR1 is MNHEY and CDR2 SVGAGI. The chain's CDR3 is CASSYQGTDTQYF. DNA of the CDR3: TGTGCCAGCAGTTACCAGGGCACAGATACGCAGTATTTT.

A word on this clonotype: One end of the junction does not line up with germline, which may come from a read error. The gene calls are TRBV6-6 and TRBJ2-7; TRBD1 or TRBD2 may be the D gene (5 bases each). This CDR3 spans 15 amino acids. Looked up from germline, CDR1 is MNHNY and CDR2 is SVGAGI (reference sequence). The CDR3 coding sequence is TGTGCCAGCAGTTACTTATGGGACGATTCCTACAAGCAGTACTTC. This sequence encodes CASSYLWDDSYKQYF.

This clonotype was detected a few times. The CDR3 sequence is CASSRAVDYGYTF. CDR3 sequence (DNA): TGTGCCAGCAGCAGGGCGGTCGACTATGGCTACACCTTC. The chain links TRBV5-4 to TRBJ1-2; D gene unclear. V was cut by 4 bases and J by 3 bases, with 10 bases left in between. Germline V gene data show CDR1 as SGHNT and CDR2 as YYREEE (reference sequence). This CDR3 contains 13 residues.

A word on this clonotype: A much larger clone sits a single nucleotide away, making a read error possible. V is TRBV6-4 and J is TRBJ2-1; D is undetermined. CDR1 is MRHNA, CDR2 SNTAGT, per germline. The CDR3 contains 17 residues. The V and J ends lost 0 bases and 0 bases respectively, with 12 bases between them. The CDR3 DNA reads as TGTGCCAGCAGTGACTCGAGTATAGCCGGCTCCTACAATGAGCAGTTCTTC. Its protein product is CASSDSSIAGSYNEQFF.

This clonotype was recorded many times. The genes are TRBV9 and TRBJ1-1; D is unclear. This CDR3 comprises 13 residues. V shed 4 bases and J shed 2 bases, with 9 bases lying between them. From germline, CDR1 is SGDLS and CDR2 YYNGEE. The DNA for the CDR3 is TGTGCCAGCAGCTCGGACCCCAACACTGAAGCTTTCTTT. Encoded protein: CASSSDPNTEAFF. Complete variable domain (other parts from reference TRBV9 and TRBJ1-1): DSGVTQTPKHLITATGQRVTLRCSPRSGDLSVYWYQQSLDQGLQFLIQYYNGEERAKGNILERFSAQQFPDLHSELNLSSLELGDSALYFCASSSDPNTEAFFGQGTRLTVV.

Judged by abundance, this clonotype is medium-sized (0.01 to 0.1%). The rearrangement joins TRBV5-1 to TRBJ2-7; no firm D call. CDR3 size: 15 residues. Between the trimmed V and J ends, which lost 5 bases and 0 bases, there was a span of 15 bases. Germline CDR1 is SGHRS and CDR2 is YFSETQ. The CDR3 loop reads CASSPDGRTSYEQYF. The CDR3 DNA reads TGCGCCAGCAGTCCTGACGGTAGAACCTCCTACGAGCAGTACTTC. Full variable domain (remainder filled in from reference TRBV5-1 and TRBJ2-7): KAGVTQTPRYLIKTRGQQVTLSCSPISGHRSVSWYQQTPGQGLQFLFEYFSETQRNKGNFPGRFSGRQFSNSRSEMNVSTLELGDSALYLCASSPDGRTSYEQYFGPGTRLTVT.

As for this clonotype: Possible read error: a much larger clone is one base away. The chain is built from TRBV6-1 and TRBJ1-5; D remains unclear. CDR1 MNHNS and CDR2 SASEGT come from the germline V gene. V was cut by 6 bases and J by 4 bases, with 10 bases left in between. This CDR3 has 13 amino acids. The CDR3 bases are TGTGCCAGCAGCGTAGGGTTTAATCAGCCCCAGCATTTT. Amino acids: CASSVGFNQPQHF.

This clonotype turned up a few times. V usage is TRBV20-1 and J usage is TRBJ2-1; TRBD2 matches 12 bases. Germline V CDR1 and CDR2: DFQATT, SNEGSKA (reference sequence). The trim removed 1 base at V and 4 bases at J, leaving 11 bases unmatched. The CDR3 has 18 amino acids. CDR3 sequence reads: CSARALRLAGGTYNEQFF. The CDR3 region has the DNA TGCAGTGCTAGAGCCCTGCGGCTAGCGGGAGGGACGTACAATGAGCAGTTCTTC.

This clonotype has just a few counts. A much larger clonotype is one base distant, so this may be a read error. The V gene is TRBV20-1, the J gene TRBJ1-1; D gene unclear. The V and J ends lost 6 bases and 1 base respectively, with 9 bases between them. CDR3 length: 12 residues. Per germline, CDR1 DFQATT and CDR2 SNEGSKA (reference sequence). CDR3 amino acids: CSALPRNTEAFF. The DNA for the CDR3 is TGCAGTGCCTTGCCCAGGAACACTGAAGCTTTCTTT.

Details on this clonotype: The conserved phenylalanine or tryptophan is not found at the CDR3 terminus, so this likely reflects a read error. This chain connects TRBV2 to TRBJ2-7; the match to TRBD2 covers 8 bases. The CDR3 sequence is 15 residues long. CDR1 is SNHLY, CDR2 FYNNEI, per germline. The junction had 8 bases not matched to a gene; V was cut back by 4 bases and J by 3 bases. CDR3 amino acids: CASSGRGGKGYEQYI. CDR3 nucleotides: TGTGCCAGCAGTGGCCGCGGGGGGAAGGGCTACGAGCAGTACATC.